A single sample gave rise to the 12 T cell receptor beta chains below, sequenced in a study of blood T cell repertoires in COVID-19. TCRdb's table, derived via immunoSEQ multiplex PCR, lists solely in-frame clones and lacks some. The sample lists roughly 150,000 clones, about four fifths occurring once. Sequences were obtained from peripheral blood. These receptors were obtained from a man between 65 and 85 years old who had recovered from COVID-19.

This rearrangement joins TRBV7-2 to TRBJ1-1; 7 nucleotides align to TRBD1. Germline V lookup: CDR1 SGHTA, CDR2 FQGNSA. The CDR3 consists of 14 residues. With V trimmed by 5 bases and J by 2 bases, 5 bases remained unmatched. CDR3 loop: CASSPGTANTEAFF. The CDR3 DNA is TGTGCCAGCAGCCCTGGGACAGCAAACACTGAAGCTTTCTTT.

This sequence joins TRBV28 and TRBJ2-7; D possibly corresponds to TRBD1 (8 bases). The germline V gene encodes CDR1 MDHEN and CDR2 SYDVKM. Trimming shortened V by 7 bases and J by 6 bases, and 16 bases separated the two germline ends. The CDR3 sequence is 13 residues long. The CDR3 bases are TGTGCCAGCAAACAGGGGGGGCCCGGCGAGCAGTACTTC. This translates into CASKQGGPGEQYF.

This sequence joins TRBV5-4 and TRBJ1-2, with 7 bases aligning to TRBD1. Germline V CDR1 and CDR2: SGHNT, YYREEE (reference sequence). V was pared by 4 bases and J by 5 bases, with 5 bases of the junction left unmatched. CDR3 length: 13 residues. The CDR3 loop is CASSRDRAYGYTF. The CDR3 nucleotides read TGTGCCAGCAGCCGCGACAGGGCATATGGCTACACCTTC.

The V gene is TRBV6-4, the J gene TRBJ1-6; 8 bases align to TRBD1. J lost 6 bases, V lost 2 bases, and 15 bases had no gene match. Germline loops: CDR1 MRHNA, CDR2 SNTAGT. The CDR3 has 19 residues. CDR3 sequence: CASSDIRAGGAPCNSPLHF. The CDR3 coding sequence is TGTGCCAGCAGTGACATTAGGGCAGGGGGCGCCCCGTGTAATTCACCCCTCCACTTT.

The chain combines TRBV7-9 with TRBJ2-2; 7 nucleotides match TRBD1. The CDR3 totals 15 residues. Per the germline V gene, CDR1 is SEHNR and CDR2 is FQNEAQ (reference sequence). Trimming at V came to 5 bases and at J to 0 bases, leaving 3 bases not matched to a gene. The DNA for the CDR3 is TGTGCCAGCAGCCCCGGACAGGCGAACACCGGGGAGCTGTTTTTT. Translation: CASSPGQANTGELFF.

Only a few counts were recorded for this clone. The gene calls are TRBV6-5 and TRBJ2-3, with 8 bases identical to TRBD1. CDR1 is MNHEY and CDR2 is SVGAGI in the germline V gene. This CDR3 is 14 amino acids long. The V gene end was trimmed by 7 bases and the J gene end by 11 bases; junction bases not matched to a gene: 14. CDR3 in amino acids: CASTPPDRVWEQYF. The CDR3 nucleotides are TGTGCCAGCACCCCCCCGGACAGGGTATGGGAGCAGTATTTT.

A single count supports this clone. This chain joins TRBV30 and TRBJ1-4, with 8 nucleotides matching TRBD1. The trim removed 2 bases at V and 9 bases at J, leaving 8 bases unmatched. Per germline, CDR1 GTSNPN and CDR2 SVGIG (reference sequence). This CDR3 has 14 residues. The CDR3 nucleotides read TGTGCCTGGAGTACAGGACAGGGTTTTAAAAAACTGTTTTTT. Its translation: CAWSTGQGFKKLFF.

The rearrangement links TRBV7-2 to TRBJ2-2; 8 bases line up with TRBD1. Germline V CDR1 and CDR2: SGHTA, FQGNSA. There are 14 residues in the CDR3. The junction had 5 bases not matched to a gene; V was cut back by 5 bases and J by 6 bases. CDR3 DNA sequence: TGTGCCAGCAGCGTAACAGGGGGATCCGGGGAGCTGTTTTTT. Protein sequence: CASSVTGGSGELFF.

There are a few counts of this clone. The V gene is TRBV7-2, the J gene TRBJ2-1; tentative D call: TRBD1 (6 bases). Per germline, CDR1 SGHTA and CDR2 FQGNSA. The CDR3 extends over 14 amino acids. Trimming pared 7 bases from V and 9 bases from J, leaving 19 bases between. The CDR3 reads CASTHEFRGGEQFF. The CDR3 DNA sequence: TGTGCCAGCACCCACGAGTTCAGGGGCGGTGAGCAGTTCTTC. Full variable domain (rest looked up from reference TRBV7-2 and TRBJ2-1): GAGVSQSPSNKVTEKGKDVELRCDPISGHTALYWYRQSLGQGLEFLIYFQGNSAPDKSGLPSDRFSAERTGGSVSTLTIQRTQQEDSAVYLCASTHEFRGGEQFFGPGTRLTVL.

The V call is TRBV6-2 or TRBV6-3, the J call TRBJ1-2; D call uncertain. This CDR3 comprises 15 residues. Deletions cut 0 bases from V and 4 bases from J, with 12 bases between. The germline V gene encodes CDR1 MNHEY and CDR2 SVGEGT. CDR3 region: CASSYSSGMAYGYTF. CDR3 in DNA: TGTGCCAGCAGTTACTCGTCCGGGATGGCCTATGGCTACACCTTC.

The chain uses TRBV7-2 and TRBJ2-5, with a tentative D call TRBD2 (5 bases). CDR1 is SGHTA, CDR2 FQGNSA, per germline. The CDR3 length is 13 residues. With 3 bases removed from V and 5 bases from J, the gap between germline ends came to 10 bases. CDR3 loop: CASSFGLGETQYF. The CDR3 nucleotides read TGTGCCAGCAGCTTCGGACTTGGTGAGACCCAGTACTTC.

The chain carries TRBV5-1 and TRBJ2-5; the D gene is possibly TRBD2 (6 bases). The CDR3 sequence is 12 residues long. Deletions cut 5 bases from V and 2 bases from J, with 7 bases between. Per the germline V gene, CDR1 is SGHRS and CDR2 is YFSETQ. CDR3 DNA: TGCGCCAGCAGAGGACTACAAGAGACCCAGTACTTC. It yields the protein CASRGLQETQYF.